The source of this TCR beta chain is a study of T-cell reconstitution after alpha-beta-depleted transplantation in children. Whole-study results and caveats: Most T-cell counts and diversity one year after the transplant came from T cells that were newly produced. High day-60 TCRbeta diversity in some patients came from surviving recipient T cells and thymic progenitors. Expanded graft clones, several hundred of them, were reportedly the source of alpha-beta T cells about two months after transplant.

As to this clonotype: What it binds is unknown.

It was with unique molecular identifiers that the TCRbeta library was prepared. Each CDR3 protein is one row after TCRdb ran MiXCR on the PCR reads. The table shows about 830,000 distinct CDR3 sequences, with 15% to 20% occurring only once. Germline assignment: CDR1 LGHDT and CDR2 YNNKEL (reference sequence). Trimming removed 4 bases at V and 4 bases at J, with 10 bases between. CDR3 size: 13 residues. This specimen was PBMCs, mostly from graft donor cells, taken 360 days after TCRalphabeta/CD19-depleted stem cell transplant. The chain has TRBV3-1 and TRBJ1-2; TRBD1 is a possible D gene (5 bases). The receptor was derived from a male patient younger than 18 who had a stem cell transplant for acute lymphoblastic leukemia, so the T cells may come from the graft donor. The CDR3 sequence is CASSPGRLYGYTF. The CDR3 region has the DNA TGTGCCAGCAGCCCGGGACGACTCTATGGCTACACCTTC.